The rows below give T cell receptor beta chains drawn from one sample of a study of T cell repertoires in cytomegalovirus infection. MiXCR, applied by TCRdb to the reads, yields one record per CDR3 protein. The top ten hold less than 9.5% of the sample, which has around 350,000 distinct CDR3 sequences, over 15% seen once. Sequences were obtained from PBMCs. The receptors come from a human donor in good health (CMV status not recorded). Some clones in this sample may be carry-over from other donors' samples. Each CDR3 is given with its conserved first and last residue. Fields, in order: J gene, clone size, D gene, V gene, CDR3 length, CDR3 protein, CDR3 DNA. A D gene is named only where the DNA matches it firmly. The size field is filled for only some rows; it gives once, few, many or a size class.

TRBJ1-1	.	TRBD1	TRBV11-2	15	CASSSYGQGNTEAFF	TGTGCCAGCAGCTCCTATGGACAGGGGAACACTGAAGCTTTCTTT
TRBJ1-1	.	.	TRBV20-1	11	CSAPLDTEAFF	TGCAGTGCTCCCCTAGACACTGAAGCTTTCTTT
TRBJ2-1	many	.	TRBV5-4	13	CASSLEAWDEQFF	TGTGCCAGCAGCTTGGAGGCCTGGGATGAGCAGTTCTTC
TRBJ2-7	many	.	TRBV7-8	14	CASSYGTASYEQYF	TGTGCCAGCAGCTACGGGACGGCATCCTACGAGCAGTACTTC
TRBJ2-5	few	TRBD2	TRBV12-3/TRBV12-4	14	CASSFPGTSETQYF	TGTGCCAGCAGTTTCCCCGGGACTAGCGAGACCCAGTACTTC
TRBJ2-1	few	TRBD2	TRBV11-3	16	CASSLPTSGRGGEQFF	TGTGCCAGCAGCTTACCAACTAGCGGGAGAGGTGGTGAGCAGTTCTTC
TRBJ2-1	few	.	TRBV11-2	15	CASSLGVRGYNEQFF	TGTGCCAGCAGCTTAGGAGTACGGGGTTACAATGAGCAGTTCTTC
TRBJ1-1	.	.	TRBV20-1	15	CSAPLGDGGNTEAFF	TGCAGTGCTCCACTCGGGGACGGCGGAAACACTGAAGCTTTCTTT
TRBJ2-5	few	TRBD1	TRBV19	13	CASSMTGQETQYF	TGTGCCAGTAGTATGACAGGGCAAGAGACCCAGTACTTC
TRBJ1-1	.	.	TRBV12-3/TRBV12-4	12	CASSTGNTEAYF	TGTGCCAGCAGTACAGGCAACACTGAAGCTTACTTT
TRBJ2-1	few	.	TRBV6-5	13	CASSSRGAYEQFF	TGTGCCAGCAGCAGTAGAGGGGCATACGAGCAGTTCTTC
TRBJ2-6	.	.	TRBV27	17	CASSSLTDRTGANVLTF	TGTGCCAGCAGTTCCCTTACCGACAGGACTGGGGCCAACGTCCTGACTTTC
TRBJ2-1	.	TRBD2	TRBV5-5	17	CASSLGWGTSQRDEQFF	TGTGCCAGCAGCTTGGGGTGGGGGACTAGCCAACGGGATGAGCAGTTCTTC
TRBJ1-1	many	.	TRBV7-2	11	CASRTHTEAFF	TGTGCCAGCAGGACCCACACTGAAGCTTTCTTT
TRBJ1-5	few	.	TRBV20-1	16	CSARADTLGSNQPQHF	TGCAGTGCTAGAGCGGACACCCTCGGAAGCAATCAGCCCCAGCATTTT
TRBJ2-1	few	.	TRBV12-3/TRBV12-4	12	CASSGPTNEQFF	TGTGCCAGCAGTGGTCCGACTAACGAGCAGTTCTTC
TRBJ2-7	.	.	TRBV12-3/TRBV12-4	15	CASTPSLTGGHEQYF	TGTGCCAGCACCCCCTCCCTAACGGGTGGTCACGAGCAGTACTTC
TRBJ2-7	few	.	TRBV23-1	13	CASSHHRADEQYF	TGCGCCAGCAGTCATCACCGGGCAGACGAGCAGTACTTC
TRBJ2-7	few	.	TRBV6-1	13	CASSPFKTYEQYF	TGTGCCAGCAGCCCATTTAAGACATACGAGCAGTACTTC
TRBJ2-1	.	.	TRBV6-2/TRBV6-3	15	CASSYAKQGLGEQFF	TGTGCCAGCAGTTACGCAAAGCAGGGGCTGGGTGAGCAGTTCTTC
TRBJ1-3	.	.	TRBV6-1	15	CASSFEGGSGNTIYF	TGTGCCAGCAGTTTCGAGGGGGGCTCTGGAAACACCATATATTTT
TRBJ1-2	few	TRBD1	TRBV20-1	15	CSARARTGGDYGYTF	TGCAGTGCTAGAGCCCGGACAGGGGGAGACTATGGCTACACCTTC